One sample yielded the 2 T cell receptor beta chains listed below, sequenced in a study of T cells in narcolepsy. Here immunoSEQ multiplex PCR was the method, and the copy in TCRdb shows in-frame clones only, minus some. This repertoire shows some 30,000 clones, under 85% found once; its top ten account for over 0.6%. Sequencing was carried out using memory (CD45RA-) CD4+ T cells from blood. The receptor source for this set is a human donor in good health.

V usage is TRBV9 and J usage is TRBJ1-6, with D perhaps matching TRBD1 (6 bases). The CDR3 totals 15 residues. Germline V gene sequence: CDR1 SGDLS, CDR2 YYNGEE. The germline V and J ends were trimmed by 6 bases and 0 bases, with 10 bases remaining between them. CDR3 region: CASTRTDSYNSPLHF. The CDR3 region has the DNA TGTGCCAGCACTCGGACAGACTCCTATAATTCACCCCTCCACTTT.

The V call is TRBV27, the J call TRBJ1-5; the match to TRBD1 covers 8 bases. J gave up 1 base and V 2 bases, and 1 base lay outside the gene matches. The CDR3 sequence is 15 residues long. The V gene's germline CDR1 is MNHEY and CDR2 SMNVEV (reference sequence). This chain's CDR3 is CASSLNRGSNQPQHF. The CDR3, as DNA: TGTGCCAGCAGTTTAAACAGGGGGAGCAATCAGCCCCAGCATTTT.